The T cell receptor beta chain under discussion was sequenced for a study of T cell repertoires in cytomegalovirus infection. Whole-study context: Signatures in public TCR beta sequences pointed to both CMV infection and matching HLA type.

This clonotype was counted at least ten times. Its antigen is unknown. MiXCR, run by TCRdb on the reads, gives a single entry per CDR3 protein. The sample has approximately 190,000 distinct CDR3 sequences, under 30% seen once; the top ten hold about 31%. General observations from the study: HLA-C-restricted TCR beta clonotypes specific for CMV led the ex vivo response.

The CDR3 contains 12 residues. Germline lookup yields CDR1 ENHRY and CDR2 SYGVKD. With 0 bases removed from V and 0 bases from J, the gap between germline ends came to 0 bases. Sequencing was carried out using PBMCs. The sequence was collected from a human donor in good health (CMV status not recorded). Some clones in this sample may be carry-over from other donors' samples. The chain uses TRBV10-3 and TRBJ2-7; D gene uncertain. The CDR3 here is CAISESSYEQYF. DNA for the CDR3: TGTGCCATCAGTGAGTCCTCCTACGAGCAGTACTTC.